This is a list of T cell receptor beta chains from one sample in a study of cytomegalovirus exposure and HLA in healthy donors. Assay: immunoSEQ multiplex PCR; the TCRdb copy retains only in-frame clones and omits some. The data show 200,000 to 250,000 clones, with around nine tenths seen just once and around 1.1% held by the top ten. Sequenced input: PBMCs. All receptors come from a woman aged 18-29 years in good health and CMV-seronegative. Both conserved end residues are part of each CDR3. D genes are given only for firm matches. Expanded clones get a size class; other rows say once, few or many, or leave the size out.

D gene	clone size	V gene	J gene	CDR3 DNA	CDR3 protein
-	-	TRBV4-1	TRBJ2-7	TGCGCCAGCAGCCAAGTCACCGACCAAACCCAGGGATACGAGCAGTACTTC	CASSQVTDQTQGYEQYF
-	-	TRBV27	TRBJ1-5	TGTGCCAGCAGTTTAAGGGGGGGGAGCAATCAGCCCCAGCATTTT	CASSLRGGSNQPQHF
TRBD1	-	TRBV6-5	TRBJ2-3	TGTGCCAGCAGCCTGACAGGGGGTAGAACAGATACGCAGTATTTT	CASSLTGGRTDTQYF
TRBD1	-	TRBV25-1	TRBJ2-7	TGTGCCAGCAGTGTTACAGGGGCGATTACGAACGAGCAGTACTTC	CASSVTGAITNEQYF
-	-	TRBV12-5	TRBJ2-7	TGTGCTAGTGGTTGCCAGGGGACCTACGAGCAGTACTTC	CASGCQGTYEQYF
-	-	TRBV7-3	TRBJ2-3	TGTGCCAGCAGCTTAATAGCCACAGATACGCAGTATTTT	CASSLIATDTQYF
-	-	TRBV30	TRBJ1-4	TGTGCCTGGAGTGGACAGGCGGGTAATGAAAAACTGTTTTTT	CAWSGQAGNEKLFF
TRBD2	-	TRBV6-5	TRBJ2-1	TGTGCCAGCAGTTGGACTAGCGGGAGCTATGAGCAGTTCTTC	CASSWTSGSYEQFF
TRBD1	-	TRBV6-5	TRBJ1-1	TGTGCCAGCAGTTCATCTATTGGACAGGGGGCCACTGAAGCTTTCTTT	CASSSSIGQGATEAFF
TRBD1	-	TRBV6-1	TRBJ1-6	TGTGCCAGCGGGCAAACCGGGACAGGGGGATCACCCCTCCACTTT	CASGQTGTGGSPLHF
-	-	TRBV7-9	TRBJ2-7	TGTGCCAGCAGTTCGACAGGGTCGGGGGAGCGGCAGTACTTC	CASSSTGSGERQYF
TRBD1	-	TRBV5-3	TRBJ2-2	TGTGCCAGAAGCACAAACAGGGGGAACACCGGGGAGCTGTTTTTT	CARSTNRGNTGELFF
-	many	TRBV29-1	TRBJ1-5	TGCAGCGTTGAAACAGGGACGGGACAGCCCCAGCATTTT	CSVETGTGQPQHF
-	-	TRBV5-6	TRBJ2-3	TGTGCCAGCAGCTTGGGCCTGGCAGTTCCTCCTAGCACAGATACGCAGTATTTT	CASSLGLAVPPSTDTQYF
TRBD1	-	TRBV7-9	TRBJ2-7	TGTGCCAGCAGCCCAGAGGGGGCTACCCCCTACGAGCAGTACTTC	CASSPEGATPYEQYF
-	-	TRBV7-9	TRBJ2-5	TGTGCCAGCAGCTTAGCAGCGTCGGACCAAGAGACCCAGTACTTC	CASSLAASDQETQYF
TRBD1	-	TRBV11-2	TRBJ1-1	TGTGCCAGCAGTCGTACAGGGGGCACTGAAGCTTTCTTT	CASSRTGGTEAFF
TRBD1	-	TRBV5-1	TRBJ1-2	TGCGCCAGCAAGGAGGCAGGGGGAATAGTTGGCTATGGCTACACCTTC	CASKEAGGIVGYGYTF
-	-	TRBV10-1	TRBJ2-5	TGCGCCAGCAGTGACCCCAAAACTAGAGGAGTTTCGACCCAGTACTTC	CASSDPKTRGVSTQYF
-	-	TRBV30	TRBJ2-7	TGTGCCTGGAGTGGGCAGGCCTACGAGCAGTACTTC	CAWSGQAYEQYF
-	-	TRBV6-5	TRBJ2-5	TGTGCCAGCACCCCCAGGGGAGTATCGAAAGAGACCCAGTACTTC	CASTPRGVSKETQYF
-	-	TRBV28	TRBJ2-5	TGTGCCAGCAGTTTCGTTTCGGGAGCGAGAGAGACCCAGTACTTC	CASSFVSGARETQYF
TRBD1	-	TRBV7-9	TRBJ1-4	TGTGCCAGCAGCCTTCCGGGACAGGGGCCTGAAAAACTGTTTTTT	CASSLPGQGPEKLFF
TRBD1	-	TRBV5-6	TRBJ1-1	TGTGCCAGCAGCCAAAGACAGGGGGGGAACACTGAAGCTTTCTTT	CASSQRQGGNTEAFF
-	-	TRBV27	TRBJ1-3	TGTGCCAGCAGTAACAGGGCAAGCTCTGGAAACACCATATATTTT	CASSNRASSGNTIYF
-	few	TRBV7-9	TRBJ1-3	TGTGCCAGCAGCCACCCCGGACTGATCTCCTCTGGAAACACCATATATTTT	CASSHPGLISSGNTIYF
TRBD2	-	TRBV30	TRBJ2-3	TGTGCCTGGGGGAGGCTAGCGGGAGTATCAGATACGCAGTATTTT	CAWGRLAGVSDTQYF
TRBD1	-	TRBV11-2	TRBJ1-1	TGTGCCAGCAGCGGAGGGACAGGGATCGGTGAAGCTTTCTTT	CASSGGTGIGEAFF
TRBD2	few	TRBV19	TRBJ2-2	TGTGCCAGTAGCAGGGTAGCGGGATACACCGGGGAGCTGTTTTTT	CASSRVAGYTGELFF
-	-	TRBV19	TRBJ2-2	TGTGCCAGTAGTATAGATACAGTCGGGGAGCTGTTTTTT	CASSIDTVGELFF
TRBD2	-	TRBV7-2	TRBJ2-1	TGTGCCAGCAGCCCCAGCGGGAGTAGCAACAATGAGCAGTTCTTC	CASSPSGSSNNEQFF
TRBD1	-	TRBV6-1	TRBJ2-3	TGTGCCACCAGGACAGGGGGCACAGATACGCAGTATTTT	CATRTGGTDTQYF
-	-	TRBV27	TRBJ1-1	TGTGCCAGCAGTCCCGGTGCTGAAGCTTTCTTT	CASSPGAEAFF
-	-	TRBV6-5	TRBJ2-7	TGTGCCAGCAGTTACTTCCGGGCGGGTCTGGGGGAGCAGTACTTC	CASSYFRAGLGEQYF
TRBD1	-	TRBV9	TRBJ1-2	TGTGCCAGCACCGAAGAGGACAGGTTGGGTGGCTACACCTTC	CASTEEDRLGGYTF
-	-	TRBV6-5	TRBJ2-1	TGTGCCAGCAGTTACCTCGTAGGGAGAGAGAACAATGAGCAGTTCTTC	CASSYLVGRENNEQFF
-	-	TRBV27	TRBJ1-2	TGTGCCAGCAGGGGAACCGGGCCGGCGGGAGGCTACACCTTC	CASRGTGPAGGYTF